A single sample gave rise to the 22 T cell receptor beta chains below, sequenced in a study of monozygotic twins with inflammatory bowel disease. TCRdb re-called the 5' RACE reads, yielding one record per CDR3 amino acid sequence without DNA. The specimen's table records 200,000 to 250,000 distinct CDR3 sequences. Sequencing was done on a sample of blood. The receptor source for this set is a human donor with ulcerative colitis or Crohn's disease, or a healthy co-twin of an affected twin (not recorded which).

The chain carries TRBV12-3 or TRBV12-4 and TRBJ2-5; TCRdb designates TRBD2, a call that cannot be tested without DNA. This CDR3 contains 17 residues. This CDR3 reads CASRSTFPGLIKETQYF.

The rearrangement joins TRBV6-2 or TRBV6-3 to TRBJ2-6; TCRdb indicates TRBD1, and absent DNA this call remains unverified. The CDR3 contains 20 residues. The germline gives CDR1 MNHEY, CDR2 SVGEGT. The CDR3 loop is CASSYGRQGLPASGANVLTF.

The chain employs TRBV27 and TRBJ2-3; TCRdb outputs TRBD1, but without DNA this stays unchecked. The germline V gene encodes CDR1 MNHEY and CDR2 SMNVEV (reference sequence). This CDR3 is built from 19 residues. The CDR3 region is CASSSGTGGSFWGTDTQYF.

V is TRBV9 and J is TRBJ1-1. Germline V gene sequence: CDR1 SGDLS, CDR2 YYNGEE. The CDR3 totals 15 residues. The CDR3 reads CASSVSDSQNTEAFF.

The chain recombines TRBV12-3 or TRBV12-4 with TRBJ2-6. The CDR3 sequence is 15 residues long. The CDR3 protein is CASTSTGLGANVLTF.

CDR3 region: CASSVEGGMNEQFF. The chain has TRBV9 and TRBJ2-1; TCRdb indicates TRBD2, and absent DNA this call remains unverified. CDR1 is SGDLS, CDR2 YYNGEE, per germline. CDR3 length: 14 amino acids.

This sequence joins TRBV7-9 and TRBJ1-5; lacking DNA, the TRBD1 call made by TCRdb goes unchecked. CDR1 SEHNR and CDR2 FQNEAQ come from the germline V gene (reference sequence). This CDR3 comprises 16 residues. The chain's CDR3 is CASSPIADSNYQPQHF. Drawing the rest from reference TRBV7-9 and TRBJ1-5, the complete variable domain is DTGVSQNPRHKITKRGQNVTFRCDPISEHNRLYWYRQTLGQGPEFLTYFQNEAQLEKSRLLSDRFSAERPKGSFSTLEIQRTEQGDSAMYLCASSPIADSNYQPQHFGDGTRLSIL.

V gene TRBV28 combines with J gene TRBJ1-1; TCRdb reports TRBD1, a call that lacks DNA to check it against. The CDR3 consists of 14 residues. Germline CDR1 reads MDHEN; CDR2 reads SYDVKM. The CDR3 sequence is CATSSGQWNTEAFF.

This chain connects TRBV29-1 to TRBJ2-1. This CDR3 contains 13 residues. Per the germline V gene, CDR1 is SQVTM and CDR2 is ANQGSEA. The CDR3: CSVEKSSYNEQFF.

This chain joins TRBV7-2 and TRBJ1-1; TCRdb designates TRBD1, a call that cannot be tested without DNA. From germline, CDR1 is SGHTA and CDR2 FQGNSA. The CDR3 is 14 amino acids. The CDR3: CASSQGQGGGEAFF. Supplemented by reference TRBV7-2 and TRBJ1-1, the full variable domain reads GAGVSQSPSNKVTEKGKDVELRCDPISGHTALYWYRQSLGQGLEFLIYFQGNSAPDKSGLPSDRFSAERTGGSVSTLTIQRTQQEDSAVYLCASSQGQGGGEAFFGQGTRLTVV.

The chain employs TRBV7-2 and TRBJ1-2. The CDR3 length is 15 residues. Germline CDR1 and CDR2: SGHTA and FQGNSA. CDR3 amino acids: CASSFHDRGGSGYTF.

The chain links TRBV6-6 to TRBJ1-5. CDR1 is MNHNY, CDR2 SVGAGI, per germline (reference sequence). This CDR3 region has 13 residues. CDR3 sequence: CASSYTENQPQHF.

This chain links TRBV6-1 with TRBJ2-6; the TRBD2 assignment by TCRdb is unverifiable without DNA. Germline CDR1 is MNHNS and CDR2 is SASEGT. There are 19 residues in the CDR3. Here the CDR3 reads CASTTQTPGLSRGANALTF.

V usage is TRBV7-6 and J usage is TRBJ2-1; without DNA, the TCRdb call of TRBD2 cannot be checked. The CDR3 runs 18 residues. Germline CDR1 reads SGHVS; CDR2 reads FNYEAQ. Here the CDR3 reads CASSLDSPGLAGDNEQFF.

This rearrangement joins TRBV7-9 to TRBJ1-1; with no DNA, the TCRdb D assignment of TRBD1 cannot be verified. This CDR3 is 15 amino acids long. Looked up from germline, CDR1 is SEHNR and CDR2 is FQNEAQ (reference sequence). CDR3 sequence reads: CASSSGTGGITEAFF.

CDR3 loop: CASSQGGSGNTIYF. The chain is built from TRBV3-1 and TRBJ1-3. The CDR3 has 14 amino acids. Germline V gene sequence: CDR1 LGHDT, CDR2 YNNKEL (reference sequence). Supplemented by reference TRBV3-1 and TRBJ1-3, the full variable domain reads DTAVSQTPKYLVTQMGNDKSIKCEQNLGHDTMYWYKQDSKKFLKIMFSYNNKELIINETVPNRFSPKSPDKAHLNLHINSLELGDSAVYFCASSQGGSGNTIYFGEGSWLTVV.

The CDR3 protein is CASTRQGPTYEQYF. The gene calls are TRBV7-2 and TRBJ2-7; with no DNA, the TCRdb D assignment of TRBD1 cannot be verified. CDR1 and CDR2 (germline): SGHTA, FQGNSA. The CDR3 runs to 14 residues.

This sequence joins TRBV19 and TRBJ2-6; TCRdb names TRBD1, which stays unverified in the absence of DNA. This CDR3 spans 18 amino acids. CDR1 and CDR2 from the germline V gene are LNHDA and SQIVND (reference sequence). The CDR3 is CASSPGTGLLSGANVLTF.

This sequence joins TRBV4-1 and TRBJ2-5; as DNA is missing, the TRBD1 call by TCRdb cannot be tested. CDR1 is MGHRA and CDR2 is YSYEKL in the germline V gene. The CDR3 sequence is 16 residues long. CDR3 sequence reads: CASSHDGQLNQETQYF.

The gene calls are TRBV5-1 and TRBJ2-5. The CDR3 contains 15 residues. Germline CDR1 reads SGHRS; CDR2 reads YFSETQ. The chain's CDR3 is CASSPYNRNQETQYF.

V usage is TRBV4-1 and J usage is TRBJ1-5; the D gene TCRdb calls, TRBD1, cannot be checked with no DNA. CDR1 and CDR2 (germline): MGHRA, YSYEKL. The CDR3 has 17 residues. The CDR3 here is CASSQERVRGNNQPQHF.

The V gene is TRBV6-2 or TRBV6-3, the J gene TRBJ2-7. CDR3 length equals 12 residues. Germline lookup yields CDR1 MNHEY and CDR2 SVGEGT. CDR3 amino acids: CASSYSAYEQYF.